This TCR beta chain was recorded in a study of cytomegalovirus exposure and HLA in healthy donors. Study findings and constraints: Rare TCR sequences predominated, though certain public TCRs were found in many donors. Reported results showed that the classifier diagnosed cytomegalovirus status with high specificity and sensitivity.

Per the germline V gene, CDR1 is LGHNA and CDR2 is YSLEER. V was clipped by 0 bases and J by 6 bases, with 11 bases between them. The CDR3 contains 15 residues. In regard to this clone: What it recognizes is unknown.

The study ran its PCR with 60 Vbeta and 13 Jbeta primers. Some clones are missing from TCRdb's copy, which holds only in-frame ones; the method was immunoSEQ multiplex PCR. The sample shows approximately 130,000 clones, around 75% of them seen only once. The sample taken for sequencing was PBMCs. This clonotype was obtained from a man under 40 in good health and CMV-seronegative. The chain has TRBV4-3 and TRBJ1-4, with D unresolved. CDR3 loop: CASSQDGVGDEKLFF. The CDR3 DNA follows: TGCGCCAGCAGCCAAGATGGGGTCGGGGATGAAAAACTGTTTTTT.